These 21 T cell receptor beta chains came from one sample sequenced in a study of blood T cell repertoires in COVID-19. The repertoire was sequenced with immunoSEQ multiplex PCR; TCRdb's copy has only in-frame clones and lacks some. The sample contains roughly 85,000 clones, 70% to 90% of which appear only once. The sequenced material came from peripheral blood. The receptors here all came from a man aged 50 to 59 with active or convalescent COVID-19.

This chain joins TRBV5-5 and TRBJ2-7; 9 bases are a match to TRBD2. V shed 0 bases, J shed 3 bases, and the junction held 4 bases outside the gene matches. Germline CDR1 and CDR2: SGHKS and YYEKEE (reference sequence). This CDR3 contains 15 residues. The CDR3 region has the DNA TGTGCCAGCAGCTTGGTGGCTAGCGGGAACTACGAGCAGTACTTC. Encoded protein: CASSLVASGNYEQYF.

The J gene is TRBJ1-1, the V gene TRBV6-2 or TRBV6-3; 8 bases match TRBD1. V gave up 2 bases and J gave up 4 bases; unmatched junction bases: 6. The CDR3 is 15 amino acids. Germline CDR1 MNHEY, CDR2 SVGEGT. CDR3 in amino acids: CASSYQRQGPTEAFF. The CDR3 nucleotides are TGTGCCAGCAGTTACCAAAGACAGGGGCCCACTGAAGCTTTCTTT.

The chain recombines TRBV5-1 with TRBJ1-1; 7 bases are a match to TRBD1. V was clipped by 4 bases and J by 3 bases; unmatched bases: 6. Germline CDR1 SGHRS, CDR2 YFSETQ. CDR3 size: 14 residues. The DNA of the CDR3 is TGCGCCAGCAGCCCCCAGGGGGTGCACACTGAAGCTTTCTTT. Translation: CASSPQGVHTEAFF. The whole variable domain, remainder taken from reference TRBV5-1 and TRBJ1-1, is KAGVTQTPRYLIKTRGQQVTLSCSPISGHRSVSWYQQTPGQGLQFLFEYFSETQRNKGNFPGRFSGRQFSNSRSEMNVSTLELGDSALYLCASSPQGVHTEAFFGQGTRLTVV.

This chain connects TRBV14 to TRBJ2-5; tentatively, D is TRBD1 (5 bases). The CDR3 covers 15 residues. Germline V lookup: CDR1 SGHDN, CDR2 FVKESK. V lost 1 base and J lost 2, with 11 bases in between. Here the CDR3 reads CASSQASGKQETQYF. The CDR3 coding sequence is TGTGCCAGCAGCCAAGCATCAGGGAAACAAGAGACCCAGTACTTC.

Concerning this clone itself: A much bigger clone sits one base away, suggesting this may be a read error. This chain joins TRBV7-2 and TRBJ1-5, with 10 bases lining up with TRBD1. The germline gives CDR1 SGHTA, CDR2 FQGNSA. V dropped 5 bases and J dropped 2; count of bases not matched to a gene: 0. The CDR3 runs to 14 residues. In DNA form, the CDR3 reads TGTGCCAGCAGCGGGACAGGGGGCAATCAGCCCCAGCATTTT. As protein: CASSGTGGNQPQHF. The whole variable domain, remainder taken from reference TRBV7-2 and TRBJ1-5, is GAGVSQSPSNKVTEKGKDVELRCDPISGHTALYWYRQSLGQGLEFLIYFQGNSAPDKSGLPSDRFSAERTGGSVSTLTIQRTQQEDSAVYLCASSGTGGNQPQHFGDGTRLSIL.

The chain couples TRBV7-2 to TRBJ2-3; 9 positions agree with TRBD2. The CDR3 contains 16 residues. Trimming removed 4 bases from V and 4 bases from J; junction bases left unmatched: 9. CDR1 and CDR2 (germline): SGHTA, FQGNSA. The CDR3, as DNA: TGTGCCAGCAGCTGGAGGGTAGCGGGGGCGGCAGATACGCAGTATTTT. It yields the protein CASSWRVAGAADTQYF.

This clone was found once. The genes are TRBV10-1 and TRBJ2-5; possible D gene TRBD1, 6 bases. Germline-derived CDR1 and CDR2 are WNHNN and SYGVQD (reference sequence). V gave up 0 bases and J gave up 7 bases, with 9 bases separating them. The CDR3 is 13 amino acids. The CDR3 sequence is CASSESQTGTQYF. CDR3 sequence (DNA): TGCGCCAGCAGTGAGTCCCAGACAGGGACCCAGTACTTC.

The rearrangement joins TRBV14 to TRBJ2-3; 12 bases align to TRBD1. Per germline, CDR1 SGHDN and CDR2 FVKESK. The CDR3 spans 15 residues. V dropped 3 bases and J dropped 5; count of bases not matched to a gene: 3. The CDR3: CASSHWDRGQDTQYF. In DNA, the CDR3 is TGTGCCAGCAGCCATTGGGACAGGGGGCAAGATACGCAGTATTTT.

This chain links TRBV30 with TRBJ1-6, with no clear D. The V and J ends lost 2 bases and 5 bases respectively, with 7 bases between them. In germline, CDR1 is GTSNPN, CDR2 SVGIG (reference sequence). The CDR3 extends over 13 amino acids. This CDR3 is CAWSRTDNSPLHF. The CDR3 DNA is TGTGCCTGGAGTCGAACTGATAATTCACCCCTCCACTTT.

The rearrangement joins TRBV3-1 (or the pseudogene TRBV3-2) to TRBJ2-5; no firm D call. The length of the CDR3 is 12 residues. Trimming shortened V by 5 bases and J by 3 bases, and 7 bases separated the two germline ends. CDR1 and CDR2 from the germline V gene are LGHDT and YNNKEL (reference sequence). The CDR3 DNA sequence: TGTGCCAGCAGCTATAGTGAAGAGACCCAGTACTTC. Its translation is CASSYSEETQYF.

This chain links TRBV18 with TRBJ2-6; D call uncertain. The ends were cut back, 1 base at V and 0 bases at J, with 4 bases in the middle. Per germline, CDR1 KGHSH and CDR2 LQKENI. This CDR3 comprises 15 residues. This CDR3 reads CASSPQSSGANVLTF. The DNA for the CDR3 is TGTGCCAGCTCACCACAGAGCTCTGGGGCCAACGTCCTGACTTTC. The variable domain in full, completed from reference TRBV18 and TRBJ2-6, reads NAGVMQNPRHLVRRRGQEARLRCSPMKGHSHVYWYRQLPEEGLKFMVYLQKENIIDESGMPKERFSAEFPKEGPSILRIQQVVRGDSAAYFCASSPQSSGANVLTFGAGSRLTVL.

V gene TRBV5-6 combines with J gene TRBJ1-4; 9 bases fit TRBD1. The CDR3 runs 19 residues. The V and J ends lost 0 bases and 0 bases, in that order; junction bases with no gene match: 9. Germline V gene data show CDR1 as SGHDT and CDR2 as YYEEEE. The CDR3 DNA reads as TGTGCCAGCAGCTTGGCAGCAACAGGGGGCGCTTCAACTAATGAAAAACTGTTTTTT. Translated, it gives CASSLAATGGASTNEKLFF.

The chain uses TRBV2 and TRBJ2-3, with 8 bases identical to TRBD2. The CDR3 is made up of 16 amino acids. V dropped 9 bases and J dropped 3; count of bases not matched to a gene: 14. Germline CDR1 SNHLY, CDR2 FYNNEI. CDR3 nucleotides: TGTGCCAGTAGCGCGTTGGCGGGGGGAGGGACAGATACGCAGTATTTT. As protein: CASSALAGGGTDTQYF.

CDR3 DNA sequence: TGTGCCAGCTCACCGGGACAGGTCAGCTCTGGGGCCAACGTCCTGACTTTC. It codes for CASSPGQVSSGANVLTF. This chain links TRBV18 with TRBJ2-6; 8 bases fit TRBD1. Germline loops: CDR1 KGHSH, CDR2 LQKENI. The CDR3 has 17 amino acids. V shed 3 bases, J shed 0 bases, and the junction held 4 bases outside the gene matches.

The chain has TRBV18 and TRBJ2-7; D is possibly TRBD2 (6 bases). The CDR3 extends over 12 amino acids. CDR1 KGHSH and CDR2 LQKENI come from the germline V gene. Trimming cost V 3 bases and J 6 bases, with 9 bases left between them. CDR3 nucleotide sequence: TGTGCCAGCTCACCCCAGGGAGGCGAGCAGTACTTC. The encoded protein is CASSPQGGEQYF.

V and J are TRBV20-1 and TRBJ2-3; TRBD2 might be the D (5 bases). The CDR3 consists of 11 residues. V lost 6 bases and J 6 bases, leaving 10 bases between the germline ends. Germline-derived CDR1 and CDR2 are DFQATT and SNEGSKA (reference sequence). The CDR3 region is CSAETTDTQYF. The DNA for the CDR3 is TGCAGTGCCGAGACTACTGATACGCAGTATTTT.

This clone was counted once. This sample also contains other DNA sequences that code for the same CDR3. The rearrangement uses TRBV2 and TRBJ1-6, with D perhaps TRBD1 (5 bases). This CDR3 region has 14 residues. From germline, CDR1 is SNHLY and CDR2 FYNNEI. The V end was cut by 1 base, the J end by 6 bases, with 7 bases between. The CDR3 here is CASSEGRVNSPLHF. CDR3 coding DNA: TGTGCCAGCAGTGAAGGCAGGGTTAATTCACCCCTCCACTTT.

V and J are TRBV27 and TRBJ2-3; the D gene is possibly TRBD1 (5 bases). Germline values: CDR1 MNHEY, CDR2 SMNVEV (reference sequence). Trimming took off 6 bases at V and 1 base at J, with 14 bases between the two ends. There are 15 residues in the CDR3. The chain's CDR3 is CASRGPETGTDTQYF. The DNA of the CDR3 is TGTGCCAGCAGGGGTCCCGAGACAGGCACAGATACGCAGTATTTT.

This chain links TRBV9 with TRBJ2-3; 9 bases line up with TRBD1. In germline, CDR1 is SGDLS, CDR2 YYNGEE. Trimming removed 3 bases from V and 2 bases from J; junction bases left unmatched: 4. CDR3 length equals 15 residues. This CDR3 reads CASSGRQGVTDTQYF. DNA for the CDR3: TGTGCCAGCAGCGGACGACAGGGGGTCACAGATACGCAGTATTTT. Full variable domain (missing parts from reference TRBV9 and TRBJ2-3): DSGVTQTPKHLITATGQRVTLRCSPRSGDLSVYWYQQSLDQGLQFLIQYYNGEERAKGNILERFSAQQFPDLHSELNLSSLELGDSALYFCASSGRQGVTDTQYFGPGTRLTVL.

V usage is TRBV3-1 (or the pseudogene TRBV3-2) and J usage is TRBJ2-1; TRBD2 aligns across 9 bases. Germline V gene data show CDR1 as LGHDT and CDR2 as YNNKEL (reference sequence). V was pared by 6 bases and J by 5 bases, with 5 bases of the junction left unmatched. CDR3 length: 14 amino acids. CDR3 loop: CASSLAGNNNEQFF. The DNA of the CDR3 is TGTGCCAGCAGTCTAGCGGGGAACAACAATGAGCAGTTCTTC.

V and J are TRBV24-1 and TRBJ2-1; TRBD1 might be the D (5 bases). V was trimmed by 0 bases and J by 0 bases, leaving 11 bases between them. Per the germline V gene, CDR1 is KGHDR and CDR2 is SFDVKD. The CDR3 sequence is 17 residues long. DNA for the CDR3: TGTGCCACCAGTGATTTGAAGGGGTCAAGCTCCTACAATGAGCAGTTCTTC. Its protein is CATSDLKGSSSYNEQFF.